Included here is one T cell receptor (beta chain) sequence, with context. V dropped 4 bases and J dropped 7; count of bases not matched to a gene: 8. The CDR3 contains 15 residues. The germline V gene has CDR1 SEHNR and CDR2 FQNEAQ (reference sequence). These data come from a study of blood T cell repertoires in COVID-19. Study-level information: The United States, Italy and Spain provided the acute and convalescent COVID-19 samples.

This table comes from immunoSEQ multiplex PCR, and its TCRdb copy is limited to in-frame clones, with some not included. Of about 65,000 clones in the sample, around 93% were seen once. The sequence was obtained from a man between 65 and 80 years old with active COVID-19. Sequenced sample: peripheral blood. The chain employs TRBV7-9 and TRBJ2-2; TRBD1 aligns across 8 bases. The CDR3 sequence is CASSSTGQGFGELFF. In DNA form, the CDR3 reads TGTGCCAGCAGCTCCACCGGACAGGGCTTCGGGGAGCTGTTTTTT.